The sequence of this T cell receptor (beta chain) was determined in a study of OX40 agonist ivuxolimab in advanced cancers. Study context: Allowance was made for prior anti-PD-1, anti-PD-L1 or anti-CTLA-4 therapy, and 40% to 45% had some.

Autoimmune disease history or systemic immunosuppression was exclusionary. The method was immunoSEQ multiplex PCR; TCRdb's version includes in-frame clones alone and lacks a portion of them. This sample carries more than 50,000 clones, about four fifths of them seen once, and the ten largest clones take roughly 2.5%. This CDR3 spans 13 amino acids. Per germline, CDR1 GTSNPN and CDR2 SVGIG (reference sequence). V was shortened by 0 bases and J by 1 base, with 6 bases between the two germline ends. The chain has TRBV30 and TRBJ2-5; D remains unclear. The receptor was isolated from an adult with an advanced solid tumor such as melanoma, head and neck, liver or kidney cancer. Sequencing was performed on CD4+ or CD8+ T cells sorted from blood, taken in a trial of the OX40 agonist ivuxolimab. The CDR3, as DNA: TGTGCCTGGAGTGTTCCGCCCCAAGAGACCCAGTACTTC. Translating it yields CAWSVPPQETQYF.